The next 28 T cell receptor beta chains were all read from a single sample in a study of post-analysis software for immune sequencing data. Study-wide findings and caveats: TRBV segments more frequent in patients than in controls numbered roughly 5 and included TRBV5-6, TRBV5-1 and TRBV20-1.

Unique molecular identifiers were present in the TCR beta cDNA libraries. TCRdb redid the calling of the PCR reads with MiXCR, one entry per CDR3 protein. This table has about 620,000 distinct CDR3 sequences, roughly two fifths appearing once. The antigens for these receptors are not known. Sequencing was performed on blood. The receptors derive from a girl under 18 with multiple sclerosis.

This clonotype was recorded a few times. The rearrangement uses TRBV27 and TRBJ2-5; 9 bases fit TRBD1. Trimming removed 5 bases from V and 4 bases from J; junction bases left unmatched: 11. Germline-derived CDR1 and CDR2 are MNHEY and SMNVEV (reference sequence). The CDR3 runs 16 residues. As DNA, the CDR3 is TGTGCCAGCAGTAAGACCCCGGGACAGGGCGGAGAGACCCAGTACTTC. This codes for CASSKTPGQGGETQYF.

Many counts were recorded for this clonotype. The chain has TRBV10-2 and TRBJ2-5; tentative D call: TRBD1 (5 bases). V was trimmed by 0 bases and J by 4 bases, leaving 9 bases between them. Germline assignment: CDR1 WSHSY and CDR2 SAAADI. CDR3 length: 14 amino acids. This chain's CDR3 is CASSESETAETQYF. In DNA, the CDR3 is TGCGCCAGCAGTGAGTCGGAGACAGCAGAGACCCAGTACTTC.

The chain joins TRBV7-8 to TRBJ2-7; 15 bases agree with TRBD2. This CDR3 is built from 20 residues. CDR1 is SGHVS and CDR2 is FQNEAQ in the germline V gene. V gave up 4 bases and J gave up 0 bases; unmatched junction bases: 13. The CDR3 coding sequence is TGTGCCAGCAGCTCGTTCGACGTGGGACTAGCGGGGGGCTTCTCCTACGAGCAGTACTTC. This gives the protein CASSSFDVGLAGGFSYEQYF. Using reference TRBV7-8 and TRBJ2-7 for the parts outside the CDR3, the full variable domain is GAGVSQSPRYKVAKRGQDVALRCDPISGHVSLFWYQQALGQGPEFLTYFQNEAQLDKSGLPSDRFFAERPEGSVSTLKIQRTQQEDSAVYLCASSSFDVGLAGGFSYEQYFGPGTRLTVT.

This clonotype was observed a single time. The rearrangement uses TRBV6-5 and TRBJ2-1, with no clear D. V was shortened by 5 bases and J by 3 bases, with 14 bases between the two germline ends. The germline V gene encodes CDR1 MNHEY and CDR2 SVGAGI. This CDR3 spans 15 amino acids. The CDR3, as DNA: TGTGCCAGCAGTACCGCCGGTTCGGTCTACAATGAGCAGTTCTTC. Translated: CASSTAGSVYNEQFF.

In its sample, this clonotype was seen a few times. The V call is TRBV20-1, the J call TRBJ2-5, with 10 nucleotides matching TRBD2. This CDR3 is 14 amino acids long. Germline V CDR1 and CDR2: DFQATT, SNEGSKA (reference sequence). The V segment lost 1 base and the J segment 5 bases; nucleotides outside the gene matches: 4. CDR3 bases: TGCAGTGCTAGAGTTGGGACTAGCGTGGAGACCCAGTACTTC. Protein product: CSARVGTSVETQYF.

J is TRBJ2-3 and V is TRBV29-1; TRBD1 agrees at 9 bases. After removal of 5 bases from V and 2 bases from J, the junction contained 11 bases not matched to a gene. The CDR3 is made up of 16 amino acids. Germline assignment: CDR1 SQVTM and CDR2 ANQGSEA. In DNA, the CDR3 is TGCAGCGTTCCACCGATCGGGACAGGGACCACAGATACGCAGTATTTT. This gives the protein CSVPPIGTGTTDTQYF.

For the CDR3, the DNA is TGCAGTGCTAAGCGACTAGCGGCACAAGAGACCCAGTACTTC. Translation: CSAKRLAAQETQYF. V is TRBV20-1 and J is TRBJ2-5; 9 nucleotides agree with TRBD2. The CDR3 runs to 14 residues. The V gene end was trimmed by 4 bases and the J gene end by 2 bases; junction bases not matched to a gene: 5. Per the germline V gene, CDR1 is DFQATT and CDR2 is SNEGSKA (reference sequence).

The CDR3 region is CATSVGQGGVFETQYF. CDR3 in DNA: TGTGCCACCAGCGTTGGGCAGGGTGGAGTTTTTGAGACCCAGTACTTC. V is TRBV24-1 and J is TRBJ2-5; D perhaps matches TRBD1 (5 bases). Trimming took off 7 bases at V and 5 bases at J, with 22 bases between the two ends. The CDR3 runs 16 residues. The germline CDR1 and CDR2 sequences are KGHDR and SFDVKD.

This chain uses TRBV5-1 with TRBJ2-1; weak D call: TRBD2 (6 bases). The J call is uncertain, as TRBJ2-7 better fits the DNA end. The CDR3 length is 14 residues. CDR1 is SGHRS, CDR2 YFSETQ, per germline. In DNA, the CDR3 is TGCGCCAGCAGCTCCCCGGGAGCGACCCACGAGCAGTACTTC. It codes for CASSSPGATHEQYF.

The sample holds a few counts of this clonotype. The chain joins TRBV5-1 to TRBJ2-4; 12 positions agree with TRBD1. Trimming took 6 bases from V and 13 from J; bases not matched to a gene: 17. The CDR3 totals 16 residues. Germline CDR1 SGHRS, CDR2 YFSETQ. Here the CDR3 reads CASNLLSGQGAKEQYF. The CDR3 nucleotides read TGCGCCAGCAACTTATTATCGGGACAGGGGGCCAAAGAGCAGTACTTC. Variable domain in full (rest from reference TRBV5-1 and TRBJ2-4): KAGVTQTPRYLIKTRGQQVTLSCSPISGHRSVSWYQQTPGQGLQFLFEYFSETQRNKGNFPGRFSGRQFSNSRSEMNVSTLELGDSALYLCASNLLSGQGAKEQYFGAGTRLSVL.

This clonotype was seen a few times. V gene TRBV6-6 combines with J gene TRBJ1-5; D may be TRBD1 (5 bases). Germline CDR1 and CDR2: MNHNY and SVGAGI (reference sequence). Trimming stripped 0 bases from V and 2 bases from J, with 14 bases between. This CDR3 is built from 17 residues. CDR3: CASSYSPGGGGNQPQHF. CDR3 nucleotides: TGTGCCAGCAGTTACTCCCCGGGAGGAGGGGGCAATCAGCCCCAGCATTTT.

This chain joins TRBV12-3 or TRBV12-4 and TRBJ2-7, with TRBD2 matching 7 bases. V shed 1 base, J shed 8 bases, and the junction held 5 bases outside the gene matches. The CDR3 is 13 amino acids. This CDR3 is CASSLVRGTKQYF. The CDR3 DNA follows: TGTGCCAGCAGTTTAGTCCGGGGGACTAAGCAGTACTTC.

This clonotype has just a few counts. The genes are TRBV6-5 and TRBJ2-3; maybe TRBD2 (6 bases). The ends were cut back, 1 base at V and 6 bases at J, with 11 bases in the middle. Germline V gives CDR1 MNHEY, CDR2 SVGAGI. The CDR3 consists of 14 residues. The CDR3 DNA reads TGTGCCAGCAGTTACTACCCAGGGAGGGATACGCAGTATTTT. Residues: CASSYYPGRDTQYF.

The V gene is TRBV5-1, the J gene TRBJ2-5; 12 bases line up with TRBD1. The DNA end is a closer match to TRBJ2-7, so the J assignment may be wrong. This CDR3 comprises 15 residues. Germline CDR1 and CDR2: SGHRS and YFSETQ. Here the CDR3 DNA reads TGCGCCAGCAGCGCCGGGACAGGGGGCAATAACGAGCAGTACTTC. Translating it yields CASSAGTGGNNEQYF.

A few counts support this clonotype. The V call is TRBV11-3, the J call TRBJ1-2; no reliable D call. V was shortened by 5 bases and J by 3 bases, with 13 bases between the two germline ends. Germline CDR1 SGHNT, CDR2 YENEEA. The CDR3 loop spans 14 amino acids. CDR3 amino acids: CASSPREGYYGYTF. CDR3 in DNA: TGTGCCAGCAGCCCACGGGAGGGATACTATGGCTACACCTTC.

Only a few counts were recorded for this clonotype. This chain uses TRBV4-1 with TRBJ2-7; D possibly uses TRBD1 or TRBD2 (5 bases each). Germline V gene sequence: CDR1 MGHRA, CDR2 YSYEKL. This CDR3 spans 15 amino acids. Trimming cost V 4 bases and J 4 bases, with 17 bases left between them. In nucleotides, the CDR3 is TGCGCCAGCAGCCTCCTGGGGACGGGAAAGTACGAGCAGTACTTC. It translates to CASSLLGTGKYEQYF.

The sample holds many counts of this clonotype. The CDR3 DNA follows: TGCGCCAGCAGCTTGGCCTGGCAGAGCACAGATACGCAGTATTTT. Amino acid sequence: CASSLAWQSTDTQYF. The chain couples TRBV5-1 to TRBJ2-3; D gene ambiguous. This CDR3 spans 15 amino acids. With 0 bases removed from V and 0 bases from J, the gap between germline ends came to 8 bases. Germline CDR1 SGHRS, CDR2 YFSETQ.

This clonotype occurred a few times. V is TRBV12-3 or TRBV12-4 and J is TRBJ1-4, with D hard to call. V was trimmed by 4 bases and J by 8 bases, leaving 8 bases between them. This CDR3 has 12 residues. The DNA of the CDR3 is TGTGCCAGCAGTTCCCCCGCGGAAAAACTGTTTTTT. Translated, it gives CASSSPAEKLFF.

This clonotype was seen ten or more times. This chain joins TRBV5-1 and TRBJ2-7; D is uncertain. The V end lost 0 bases, the J end lost 0 bases, and 10 bases lay between the germline ends. CDR3 length equals 15 residues. Germline V gene lookup returns CDR1 SGHRS and CDR2 YFSETQ. CDR3 DNA: TGCGCCAGCAGCTTGGCCGGAGCCGGCTCCTACGAGCAGTACTTC. Protein product: CASSLAGAGSYEQYF.

The V and J genes are TRBV12-3 or TRBV12-4 and TRBJ2-3, with D maybe TRBD2 (6 bases). The CDR3 contains 17 residues. V lost 6 bases and J lost 0, with 19 bases in between. CDR3 bases: TGTGCCAGCAGGCCTAAGTACGGGAGCGTGAGCACAGATACGCAGTATTTT. Protein sequence: CASRPKYGSVSTDTQYF.

This chain connects TRBV5-1 to TRBJ2-5; the match to TRBD1 covers 7 bases. This CDR3 is 15 amino acids long. J gave up 7 bases and V 4 bases, and 13 bases lay outside the gene matches. CDR1 and CDR2 from the germline V gene are SGHRS and YFSETQ. The CDR3: CASSIGTAGMGTQYF. DNA for the CDR3: TGCGCCAGCAGCATCGGGACAGCAGGGATGGGGACCCAGTACTTC.

The table lists this clonotype with a few counts. The genes are TRBV20-1 and TRBJ2-1; 8 nucleotides line up with TRBD2. The CDR3 is made up of 14 amino acids. CDR1 and CDR2 from the germline V gene are DFQATT and SNEGSKA (reference sequence). The junction had 7 bases not matched to a gene; V was cut back by 6 bases and J by 3 bases. The CDR3 nucleotides are TGCAGTGCGCGGGGGGAAAAGGGCTACAATGAGCAGTTCTTC. This codes for CSARGEKGYNEQFF.

The CDR3 loop reads CASSHLLETQYF. As DNA, the CDR3 is TGCGCCAGCAGCCATCTCCTTGAGACCCAGTACTTC. The chain couples TRBV4-1 to TRBJ2-5; D ambiguous. Germline CDR1 MGHRA, CDR2 YSYEKL. V lost 3 bases, J lost 5 bases, and 7 bases lay in between. This CDR3 is built from 12 residues.

The chain joins TRBV18 to TRBJ2-5; D not certain. Germline V gene data show CDR1 as KGHSH and CDR2 as LQKENI. The CDR3 sequence is 14 residues long. V was pared by 0 bases and J by 5 bases, with 10 bases between. The CDR3 loop is CASSPPESPETQYF. The CDR3 DNA follows: TGTGCCAGCTCACCACCTGAATCCCCCGAGACCCAGTACTTC.

This clonotype was observed a single time. This chain uses TRBV7-9 with TRBJ2-7, with TRBD2 matching over 9 bases. This CDR3 comprises 17 residues. The ends lost 1 base at V and 5 bases at J; junction bases unmatched: 12. Germline CDR1 and CDR2: SEHNR and FQNEAQ (reference sequence). The CDR3: CASSLGGRGREKNEQYF. CDR3 nucleotide sequence: TGTGCCAGCAGCTTAGGCGGCCGCGGGAGGGAAAAGAACGAGCAGTACTTC. The variable domain in full, completed from reference TRBV7-9 and TRBJ2-7, reads DTGVSQNPRHKITKRGQNVTFRCDPISEHNRLYWYRQTLGQGPEFLTYFQNEAQLEKSRLLSDRFSAERPKGSFSTLEIQRTEQGDSAMYLCASSLGGRGREKNEQYFGPGTRLTVT.

In its sample, this clonotype was seen a few times. This rearrangement joins TRBV7-9 to TRBJ2-7, with D hard to call. V lost 8 bases and J lost 1, with 9 bases in between. This CDR3 spans 12 amino acids. Germline values: CDR1 SEHNR, CDR2 FQNEAQ (reference sequence). In DNA, the CDR3 is TGTGCCAGCTTGTCAGGTTCCTACGAGCAGTACTTC. Encoded protein: CASLSGSYEQYF.

This chain joins TRBV10-3 and TRBJ2-4, with D maybe TRBD2 (6 bases). The J call is doubtful: the DNA matches TRBJ2-7 better. CDR3 size: 12 residues. The V gene's germline CDR1 is ENHRY and CDR2 SYGVKD. The CDR3 sequence is CAIREGSYEQYF. The CDR3 DNA follows: TGTGCCATCAGGGAGGGGTCCTACGAGCAGTACTTC.

The chain recombines TRBV12-3 or TRBV12-4 with TRBJ2-4, with TRBD1 matching over 8 bases. CDR3 length equals 14 residues. With V trimmed by 3 bases and J by 8 bases, 6 bases remained unmatched. The chain's CDR3 is CASSFVTGADIQYF. The CDR3 DNA reads as TGTGCCAGCAGTTTTGTGACAGGGGCCGACATTCAGTACTTC.